Described below is a single TCR beta chain sequence and its context. Its antigen is undetermined. Method: immunoSEQ multiplex PCR; TCRdb's copy keeps in-frame clones and lacks some. The table shows 90,000 to 95,000 clones, with about 87% occurring only once. The entry originates in a study of OX40 agonist ivuxolimab in advanced cancers. Study-level information: Aged about 20 to 80 with a mean of about 63 years, they were 82.7% male.

Study findings and constraints: Within 6 weeks, CD4+ and CD8+ blood T cells expanded clonally at 0.1 to 3.0 mg/kg. Fewer expanded clones were found on average in CD4+ than in CD8+ T cells.

The specimen comprised CD4+ or CD8+ T cells sorted from blood, sampled in a trial of the OX40 agonist ivuxolimab. This clonotype was sampled from an adult with an advanced solid tumor such as melanoma, head and neck, liver or kidney cancer.

CDR3 protein: CAIPDATNEKLFF. The CDR3 coding sequence is TGTGCCATACCAGATGCAACTAATGAAAAACTGTTTTTT. The J gene is TRBJ1-4, the V gene TRBV28; the D is unclear. With 10 bases removed from V and 0 bases from J, the gap between germline ends came to 9 bases. This CDR3 has 13 amino acids. CDR1 and CDR2 from the germline V gene are MDHEN and SYDVKM.